The 30 T cell receptor beta chains below were found in one sample sequenced in a study of read filtering for tumor transcriptome and immune sequencing. Molecular barcoded adaptors covering alpha/delta and beta/gamma chains were used on 400 to 450 ng RNA. Using its own MiXCR run on the reads, TCRdb lists one record per CDR3 protein. The sample carries about 57,000 distinct CDR3 sequences, 20% recorded once. The sequenced material came from a population of CD138-negative cells sorted from bone marrow. The receptor source for this set is a donor at least 40 years old with multiple myeloma.

The sample holds many counts of this clonotype. One end of the junction is discordant with germline, which a read error may explain. The rearrangement uses TRBV24-1 and TRBJ2-1; D might be TRBD1 or TRBD2, each matching 5 bases. CDR3 length: 15 residues. Germline CDR1 is KGHDR and CDR2 is SFDVKD. CDR3 DNA sequence: TGTGCCACCAGTGATGTCCCCGGGGCCAGCAATGAGCAGTCCTTC. Translation: CATSDVPGASNEQSF.

There are many counts of this clonotype. The genes are TRBV27 and TRBJ1-1; D remains unclear. The CDR3 is made up of 12 amino acids. Germline CDR1 is MNHEY and CDR2 is SMNVEV (reference sequence). V shed 4 bases and J shed 6 bases, with 9 bases lying between them. CDR3 DNA: TGTGCCAGCAGTTCCCCGGGCGCTGAAGCTTTCTTT. This gives the protein CASSSPGAEAFF.

The chain uses TRBV20-1 and TRBJ1-5; D perhaps matches TRBD1 (5 bases). The germline CDR1 and CDR2 sequences are DFQATT and SNEGSKA (reference sequence). The CDR3 is made up of 15 amino acids. The V end lost 3 bases, the J end lost 4 bases, and 16 bases lay between the germline ends. The CDR3 sequence: CSASLPGIPNQPQHF. The CDR3 nucleotides read TGCAGTGCTAGCTTACCAGGGATTCCAAATCAGCCCCAGCATTTT.

This clonotype was seen more than once but under ten times. The chain couples TRBV25-1 to TRBJ2-3; D remains ambiguous. This CDR3 contains 13 residues. V shed 6 bases and J shed 2 bases, with 9 bases lying between them. Germline CDR1 is MGHDK and CDR2 is SYGVNS. This chain's CDR3 is CASRIGATDTQYF. For the CDR3, the DNA is TGTGCCAGCAGGATCGGAGCCACAGATACGCAGTATTTT.

This clonotype was seen more than once but under ten times. The chain employs TRBV7-9 and TRBJ2-7; D assignment may be TRBD1 or TRBD2 (5 bases each). The CDR3 loop spans 14 amino acids. Trimming took off 3 bases at V and 5 bases at J, with 14 bases between the two ends. Germline lookup yields CDR1 SEHNR and CDR2 FQNEAQ (reference sequence). The CDR3 loop reads CASSLDRGRDEQYF. The CDR3 DNA sequence: TGTGCCAGCAGCTTGGACCGGGGCCGCGACGAGCAGTACTTC. Complete variable domain (other parts from reference TRBV7-9 and TRBJ2-7): DTGVSQNPRHKITKRGQNVTFRCDPISEHNRLYWYRQTLGQGPEFLTYFQNEAQLEKSRLLSDRFSAERPKGSFSTLEIQRTEQGDSAMYLCASSLDRGRDEQYFGPGTRLTVT.

This clonotype was detected ten times or more. The rearrangement joins TRBV2 to TRBJ2-1; 12 bases agree with TRBD2. The CDR3 is 15 residues long. After removal of 3 bases from V and 5 bases from J, the junction contained 2 bases not matched to a gene. The germline gives CDR1 SNHLY, CDR2 FYNNEI. CDR3 sequence reads: CASSDGLAGNNEQFF. The CDR3 DNA follows: TGTGCCAGCAGTGACGGACTAGCGGGAAACAATGAGCAGTTCTTC. Combining the CDR3 with reference TRBV2 and TRBJ2-1 gives the whole variable domain EPEVTQTPSHQVTQMGQEVILRCVPISNHLYFYWYRQILGQKVEFLVSFYNNEISEKSEIFDDQFSVERPDGSNFTLKIRSTKLEDSAMYFCASSDGLAGNNEQFFGPGTRLTVL.

The genes are TRBV20-1 and TRBJ2-7, with D perhaps TRBD2 (5 bases). V lost 5 bases, J lost 1 base, and 12 bases lay in between. Germline V lookup: CDR1 DFQATT, CDR2 SNEGSKA (reference sequence). The CDR3 loop spans 13 amino acids. As DNA, the CDR3 is TGCAGTGCTGACTATGGGCAGTCCTACGAGCAGTACTTC. It specifies CSADYGQSYEQYF.

This clonotype came up many times. This chain uses TRBV28 with TRBJ1-2; weak D call: TRBD1 (5 bases). Trimming took 6 bases from V and 8 from J, leaving 16 bases between them. The CDR3 sequence is 13 residues long. Germline V lookup: CDR1 MDHEN, CDR2 SYDVKM. Here the CDR3 reads CASRGVRAGGYTF. For the CDR3, the DNA is TGTGCCAGCAGAGGGGTAAGGGCTGGCGGCTACACCTTC.

This clonotype was counted ten times or more. The J gene is TRBJ2-7, the V gene TRBV7-9, with D possibly TRBD2 on 6 matching bases. Germline CDR1 is SEHNR and CDR2 is FQNEAQ (reference sequence). The CDR3 sequence is 13 residues long. Deletions cut 5 bases from V and 6 bases from J, with 14 bases between. The CDR3 sequence: CASSLGVSGEQYF. The CDR3 DNA follows: TGTGCCAGCAGCCTTGGGGTTAGCGGCGAGCAGTACTTC.

CDR3 loop: CASSLGWGLAGGQDNEQFF. The CDR3 bases are TGCGCCAGCAGCTTGGGCTGGGGACTAGCGGGGGGGCAGGACAATGAGCAGTTCTTC. The rearrangement links TRBV5-1 to TRBJ2-1, with 16 bases aligning to TRBD2. Trimming at V came to 0 bases and at J to 5 bases, leaving 8 bases not matched to a gene. The CDR3 sequence is 19 residues long. From germline, CDR1 is SGHRS and CDR2 YFSETQ.

With respect to this clonotype: A much larger clone sits a single nucleotide away, making a read error possible. The V gene is TRBV29-1, the J gene TRBJ2-7, with 7 bases identical to TRBD1. This CDR3 has 12 amino acids. CDR1 and CDR2 from the germline V gene are SQVTM and ANQGSEA. CDR3 sequence (DNA): TGCGGCGCCGGAACGGACAGGTACGAGCAGTACTTC. Translated, it gives CGAGTDRYEQYF.

This clonotype is a singleton in its sample. This may come from a read error, since a much larger clone is one base off. The chain has TRBV5-1 and TRBJ2-6; TRBD1 might be the D (5 bases). Germline V gives CDR1 SGHRS, CDR2 YFSETQ. This CDR3 has 17 residues. CDR3 nucleotides: TGCGCCAGCACGTCCCCTGTAAGCTCCTCTGGGGCCAACGCCCTGACTTTC. Protein sequence: CASTSPVSSSGANALTF.

This clonotype has a count of ten or more. The V gene is TRBV11-2, the J gene TRBJ2-2; 9 positions match TRBD2. Germline V lookup: CDR1 SGHAT, CDR2 FQNNGV. V dropped 4 bases and J dropped 2; count of bases not matched to a gene: 11. The CDR3 covers 18 residues. CDR3 in amino acids: CASSSNFQTSGNTGELFF. CDR3 nucleotide sequence: TGTGCCAGCAGCTCCAACTTCCAGACTAGCGGCAACACCGGGGAGCTGTTTTTT.

The rearrangement joins TRBV7-6 to TRBJ2-7; 9 bases map to TRBD1. The CDR3 extends over 15 amino acids. Looked up from germline, CDR1 is SGHVS and CDR2 is FNYEAQ. Trimming at V came to 1 base and at J to 0 bases, leaving 1 base not matched to a gene. DNA for the CDR3: TGTGCCAGCAGCTTAGAGACAGGGGGCTCCTACGAGCAGTACTTC. Translating it yields CASSLETGGSYEQYF.

This clonotype was seen repeatedly, ten times or more. CDR3 bases: TGCGCCAGCAGCTCCTCAGCTAGCGGGATTACAGATACGCAGTATTTT. Translating it yields CASSSSASGITDTQYF. This chain joins TRBV5-1 and TRBJ2-3; TRBD2 matches at 9 bases. Germline V gene lookup returns CDR1 SGHRS and CDR2 YFSETQ. The CDR3 is 16 residues long. Trimming removed 3 bases from V and 3 bases from J; junction bases left unmatched: 8. The full variable domain, with the rest looked up from reference TRBV5-1 and TRBJ2-3, is KAGVTQTPRYLIKTRGQQVTLSCSPISGHRSVSWYQQTPGQGLQFLFEYFSETQRNKGNFPGRFSGRQFSNSRSEMNVSTLELGDSALYLCASSSSASGITDTQYFGPGTRLTVL.

A few counts support this clonotype. This sequence joins TRBV28 and TRBJ1-5, with D uncertain. This CDR3 has 12 amino acids. CDR1 is MDHEN, CDR2 SYDVKM, per germline. V lost 3 bases and J 7 bases, leaving 7 bases between the germline ends. The CDR3 region is CASSFLRQPQHF. The CDR3, as DNA: TGTGCCAGCAGTTTCCTGAGGCAGCCCCAGCATTTT. The whole variable domain, filled in from reference TRBV28 and TRBJ1-5, reads DVKVTQSSRYLVKRTGEKVFLECVQDMDHENMFWYRQDPGLGLRLIYFSYDVKMKEKGDIPEGYSVSREKKERFSLILESASTNQTSMYLCASSFLRQPQHFGDGTRLSIL.

The sample holds many counts of this clonotype. The rearrangement links TRBV18 to TRBJ1-1; no clear D. V was pared by 5 bases and J by 1 base, with 14 bases between. The CDR3 totals 15 residues. Germline V lookup: CDR1 KGHSH, CDR2 LQKENI. The CDR3 coding sequence is TGTGCCAGCTCAACTTCTACGGGTTCGAACACTGAAGCTTTCTTT. Translation: CASSTSTGSNTEAFF.

This clonotype has a count of ten or more. The chain links TRBV12-3 or TRBV12-4 to TRBJ1-1; D is ambiguous. V shed 4 bases and J shed 3 bases, with 12 bases lying between them. The CDR3 is 14 amino acids. CDR3 DNA: TGTGCCAGCAGTTCTGGTAACGGCTACACTGAAGCTTTCTTT. Translating gives CASSSGNGYTEAFF.

This clonotype was counted ten times or more. This may be a read error: a much more frequent sequence differs by one nucleotide. The genes are TRBV2 and TRBJ2-7; D is unclear. Germline assignment: CDR1 SNHLY and CDR2 FYNNEI. The CDR3 is 11 amino acids. The CDR3 DNA sequence: TGTGCCGGCAGTCCCAGCTACGAGCAGTACTTC. Its protein product is CAGSPSYEQYF.

The chain is built from TRBV20-1 and TRBJ2-7, with 11 bases matching TRBD2. Looked up from germline, CDR1 is DFQATT and CDR2 is SNEGSKA (reference sequence). The CDR3 extends over 17 amino acids. Unmatched junction bases numbered 11, after V lost 2 bases and J lost 2 bases. This chain's CDR3 is CSARPIRGLAATYEQYF. CDR3 nucleotide sequence: TGCAGTGCTAGACCCATCAGGGGACTAGCGGCAACCTACGAGCAGTACTTC.

Of note for this clonotype: One end of the junction is discordant with germline, which a read error may explain. The rearrangement links TRBV29-1 to TRBJ2-6; D uncertain. This CDR3 contains 14 residues. Germline lookup yields CDR1 SQVTM and CDR2 ANQGSEA. CDR3 residues: CSVEFPSEANVLTF. CDR3 DNA: TGCAGTGTTGAATTTCCGTCTGAGGCCAACGTCCTGACTTTC.

This clonotype has more than one count but fewer than ten. A read error is the likely source, as a far larger clone sits one nucleotide away. The V call is TRBV12-3 or TRBV12-4, the J call TRBJ2-7; unclear D gene. The CDR3 is 12 amino acids. Trimming removed 6 bases from V and 2 bases from J, with 8 bases in between. The CDR3 sequence: CASRLRPYEQYF. CDR3 bases: TGTGCCAGCAGACTCCGACCCTACGAGCAGTACTTC.

Note on this clonotype: This sequence may be a read error, since a much larger clone differs from it by one base. This chain links TRBV28 with TRBJ2-4, with a possible D match to TRBD2 (6 bases). Germline-derived CDR1 and CDR2 are MDHEN and SYDVKM. This CDR3 has 15 amino acids. V was clipped by 5 bases and J by 6 bases, with 17 bases between them. CDR3 region: CASSPWRAAGNIQYF. Here the CDR3 DNA reads TGTGCCAGCAGTCCATGGAGGGCGGCTGGAAACATTCAGTACTTC.

This clonotype appeared a few times. The chain couples TRBV5-1 to TRBJ2-3, with TRBD1 identical over 12 bases. CDR1 is SGHRS and CDR2 is YFSETQ in the germline V gene. The CDR3 runs 17 residues. Unmatched junction bases numbered 10, after V lost 3 bases and J lost 5 bases. DNA of the CDR3: TGCGCCAGCAGCTCCAGCCGGGACAGGGGGCGCTTAGATACGCAGTATTTT. Its protein product is CASSSSRDRGRLDTQYF.

This clonotype showed up many times. The V call is TRBV29-1, the J call TRBJ2-1; D might be TRBD1 or TRBD2, each matching 5 bases. The germline CDR1 and CDR2 sequences are SQVTM and ANQGSEA. V lost 7 bases, J lost 7 bases, and 20 bases lay in between. The CDR3 extends over 14 amino acids. CDR3 nucleotide sequence: TGCAGCGGAAGGGGAGACAGATCCGATAATGAGCAGTTCTTC. Protein: CSGRGDRSDNEQFF.

This clonotype was observed at least ten times. The genes are TRBV14 and TRBJ2-7; 9 positions agree with TRBD1. The germline CDR1 and CDR2 sequences are SGHDN and FVKESK. V was pared by 2 bases and J by 2 bases, with 1 base of the junction left unmatched. The CDR3 spans 14 residues. This CDR3 reads CASSQWTGAYEQYF. In nucleotides, the CDR3 is TGTGCCAGCAGCCAATGGACAGGGGCCTACGAGCAGTACTTC. The full variable domain, rest sourced from reference TRBV14 and TRBJ2-7, is EAGVTQFPSHSVIEKGQTVTLRCDPISGHDNLYWYRRVMGKEIKFLLHFVKESKQDESGMPNNRFLAERTGGTYSTLKVQPAELEDSGVYFCASSQWTGAYEQYFGPGTRLTVT.

This clonotype counts as medium-sized. This sequence joins TRBV20-1 and TRBJ2-1; D gene uncertain. Trimming shortened V by 0 bases and J by 3 bases, and 15 bases separated the two germline ends. Germline V gene lookup returns CDR1 DFQATT and CDR2 SNEGSKA (reference sequence). This CDR3 is built from 16 residues. The DNA for the CDR3 is TGCAGTGCTAGAGATACTTCAGGAACCTACTACAATGAGCAGTTCTTC. Translation gives CSARDTSGTYYNEQFF.

This clonotype was detected ten times or more. J is TRBJ2-1 and V is TRBV12-3 or TRBV12-4; TRBD2 is a possible D gene (5 bases). Trimming took 3 bases from V and 2 from J, leaving 11 bases between them. CDR3 size: 15 residues. In DNA, the CDR3 is TGTGCCAGCAGTTTGCTGGCGGGCCCCTACAATGAGCAGTTCTTC. Its translation: CASSLLAGPYNEQFF.

This clonotype was picked up many times. The chain couples TRBV5-6 to TRBJ1-2; D is perhaps TRBD1 (5 bases). Trimming pared 1 base from V and 0 bases from J, leaving 10 bases between. The CDR3 has 15 amino acids. From germline, CDR1 is SGHDT and CDR2 YYEEEE. The CDR3 DNA sequence: TGTGCCAGCAGCTTGTCAGGGTTTACTAACTATGGCTACACCTTC. Protein: CASSLSGFTNYGYTF.

In DNA, the CDR3 is TGTGCCAGCAGCCTCGCACAAGAAGATACGCAGTATTTT. Encoded protein: CASSLAQEDTQYF. The chain employs TRBV11-2 and TRBJ2-3, with D hard to call. CDR1 is SGHAT, CDR2 FQNNGV, per germline. There are 13 residues in the CDR3. Trimming took off 5 bases at V and 5 bases at J, with 11 bases between the two ends. The entire variable domain, with the rest obtained from reference TRBV11-2 and TRBJ2-3, is as follows: EAGVAQSPRYKIIEKRQSVAFWCNPISGHATLYWYQQILGQGPKLLIQFQNNGVVDDSQLPKDRFSAERLKGVDSTLKIQPAKLEDSAVYLCASSLAQEDTQYFGPGTRLTVL.